The present TCR beta chain was sequenced within a study of blood T cell repertoires in COVID-19. Study as a whole: Nucleic acid was either cDNA or gDNA, and it came from T cells, B-cell-depleted T cells, or PBMCs.

One Seattle source followed patients from active infection through their disease course. Between the trimmed V and J ends, which lost 2 bases and 8 bases, there was a span of 13 bases. Germline values: CDR1 SGDLS, CDR2 YYNGEE. This CDR3 comprises 13 residues. Per the study methods: Cell counts per sample came from amplifying reference gene primers. Repertoires were generated with immunoSEQ multiplex PCR, while TCRdb's copy carries only in-frame clones and drops some. V and J calls and clone size are copied from that table; D and trimming were computed from the DNA. The table records a few hundred thousand clones, just under 90% of them present only once.

This clonotype was obtained from a woman aged 45-65 years with COVID-19, enrolled during active disease. This rearrangement joins TRBV9 to TRBJ1-2, with a tentative D call TRBD1 (5 bases). The material sequenced was peripheral blood. The CDR3 is CASSVGGWEGYTF. CDR3 nucleotides: TGTGCCAGCAGCGTTGGGGGGTGGGAAGGCTACACCTTC. The entire variable domain, with the rest obtained from reference TRBV9 and TRBJ1-2, is as follows: DSGVTQTPKHLITATGQRVTLRCSPRSGDLSVYWYQQSLDQGLQFLIQYYNGEERAKGNILERFSAQQFPDLHSELNLSSLELGDSALYFCASSVGGWEGYTFGSGTRLTVV.